This paragraph reports one TCR beta chain. The sample belongs to a study of cytomegalovirus exposure and HLA in healthy donors. The study ran its PCR with 60 Vbeta and 13 Jbeta primers. The table came from immunoSEQ multiplex PCR; TCRdb's copy has only in-frame clones and leaves some out. Seen here are 200,000 to 250,000 clones, 77% observed once, and the top ten hold 2.5% to 3%. This CDR3 contains 16 residues. V lost 0 bases and J lost 7; bases outside the gene matches: 10. The V gene's germline CDR1 is ENHRY and CDR2 SYGVKD. The chain combines TRBV10-3 with TRBJ2-5, with 8 bases identical to TRBD2. Specimen: PBMCs. This receptor was identified in a woman aged 60-70 years in good health and CMV-seropositive. The CDR3 spells CAISESSGGGPGTQYF. DNA for the CDR3: TGTGCCATCAGTGAGTCCTCTGGCGGGGGGCCCGGGACCCAGTACTTC.